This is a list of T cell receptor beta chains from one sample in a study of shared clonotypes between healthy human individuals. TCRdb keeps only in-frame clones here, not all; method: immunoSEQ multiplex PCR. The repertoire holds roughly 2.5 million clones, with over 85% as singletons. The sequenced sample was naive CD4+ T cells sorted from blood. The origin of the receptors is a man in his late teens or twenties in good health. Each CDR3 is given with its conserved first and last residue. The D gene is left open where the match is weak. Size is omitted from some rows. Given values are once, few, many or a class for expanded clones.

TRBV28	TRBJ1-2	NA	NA	TGTGCCAGCAGTACAACGTCGCTCCTCGGGACACTCTATGGCTACACCTTC	CASSTTSLLGTLYGYTF
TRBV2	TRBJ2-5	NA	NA	TGTGCCAGCAGTGAAGGGCGGAAGAAAGAGACCCAGTACTTC	CASSEGRKKETQYF
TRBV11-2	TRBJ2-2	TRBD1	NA	TGTGCCAGCAGCTTAGTCAGGGGGCGAGCCGGGGAGCTGTTTTTT	CASSLVRGRAGELFF
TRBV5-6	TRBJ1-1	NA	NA	TGTGCCAGCAGCCCCCAGATGAACACTGAAGCTTTCTTT	CASSPQMNTEAFF
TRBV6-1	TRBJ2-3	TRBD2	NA	TGTGCCAGCAGTGAAATGAGCGGGGGGGCGGCAGATACGCAGTATTTT	CASSEMSGGAADTQYF
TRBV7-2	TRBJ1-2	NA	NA	TGTGCCAGCAGCTTAGAATTCAGACCTCTCTATGGCTACACCTTC	CASSLEFRPLYGYTF
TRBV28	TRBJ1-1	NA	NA	TGTGCCAGCAGTTTGGGGGGGCCCACTGAAGCTTTCTTT	CASSLGGPTEAFF
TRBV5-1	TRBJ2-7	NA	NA	TGCGCCAGCAGCTTGATCGGGAGCTCCTACGAGCAGTACTTC	CASSLIGSSYEQYF
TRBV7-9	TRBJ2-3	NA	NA	TGTGCCAGCAGCTCGATACTAACAGGGACGGATACGCAGTATTTT	CASSSILTGTDTQYF
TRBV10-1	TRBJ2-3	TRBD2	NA	TGCGCCAGCAGCTCGGGGGGGGGCACAGATACGCAGTATTTT	CASSSGGGTDTQYF
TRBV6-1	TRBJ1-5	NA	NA	TGTGCCAGCAGTGAAGCTTTTCCCTATAGCAATCAGCCCCAGCATTTT	CASSEAFPYSNQPQHF
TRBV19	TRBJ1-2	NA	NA	TGTGCCAGTACCCCGGGAGGGGCTGCTAACTATGGCTACACCTTC	CASTPGGAANYGYTF
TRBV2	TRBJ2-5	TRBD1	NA	TGTGCCAGCAGTAGACCCGGGACAGGGGGAGAGACCCAGTACTTC	CASSRPGTGGETQYF
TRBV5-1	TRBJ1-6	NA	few	TGCGCCAGCAGCTTGGCCCAAGCCGGGGGAATTTCACCCCTCCACTTT	CASSLAQAGGISPLHF
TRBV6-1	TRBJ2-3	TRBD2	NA	TGTGCCAGCAGTGAAGCGGGCGGGGGGGCCGATACGCAGTATTTT	CASSEAGGGADTQYF
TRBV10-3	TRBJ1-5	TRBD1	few	TGTGCCATCAGCGCAGGGGGTTGGCAGCCCCAGCATTTT	CAISAGGWQPQHF
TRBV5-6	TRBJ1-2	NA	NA	TGTGCCAGCAGCTCTACGGGGCGGGTGGACTATGGCTACACCTTC	CASSSTGRVDYGYTF
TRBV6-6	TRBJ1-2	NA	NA	TGTGCCAGCAGTTACCGGGAGGGAGCCTATGGCTACACCTTC	CASSYREGAYGYTF
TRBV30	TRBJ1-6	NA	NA	TGTGCCTGGAGTGTAGGTAGCTCCTATAATTCACCCCTCCACTTT	CAWSVGSSYNSPLHF
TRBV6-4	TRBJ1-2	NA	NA	TGTGCCATCGCAGGGGAGGGAATATATGGCTACACCTTC	CAIAGEGIYGYTF
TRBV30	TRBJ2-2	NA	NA	TGTGCCTGGAGTGTACGGGGGTCCGGGGAGCTGTTTTTT	CAWSVRGSGELFF
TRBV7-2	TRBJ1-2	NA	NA	TGTGCCAGCAGCTTAGCGCCTGGTAACTATGGCTACACCTTC	CASSLAPGNYGYTF
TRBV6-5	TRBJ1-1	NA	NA	TGTGCCAGCAGTTACTCGTGGGAGTTGAACACTGAAGCTTTCTTT	CASSYSWELNTEAFF
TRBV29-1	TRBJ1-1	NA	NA	TGCAGCGTTGCCAGGGGAGTGGATGAAGCTTTCTTT	CSVARGVDEAFF
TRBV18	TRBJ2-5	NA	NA	TGTGCCAGCTCACCCGTGCGGGACAGTCAAGGGGAGACCCAGTACTTC	CASSPVRDSQGETQYF
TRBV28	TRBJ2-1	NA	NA	TGTGCCAGCAGCCCCAGGGCGCACAATGAGCAGTTCTTC	CASSPRAHNEQFF
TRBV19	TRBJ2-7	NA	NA	TGTGCCAGTAGTGATCGCGGGACTTCGAGCTCCTACGAGCAGTACTTC	CASSDRGTSSSYEQYF
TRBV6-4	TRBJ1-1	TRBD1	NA	TGTGCCAGCAGGCGGGACAGAAACTTGAACACTGAAGCTTTCTTT	CASRRDRNLNTEAFF
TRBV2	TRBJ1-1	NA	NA	TGTGCCAGCAGTGGTCAGGGGCACGGGAACACTGAAGCTTTCTTT	CASSGQGHGNTEAFF
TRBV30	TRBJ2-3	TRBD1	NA	TGTGCCTGGACGAACAGGGGAGCAGATACGCAGTATTTT	CAWTNRGADTQYF
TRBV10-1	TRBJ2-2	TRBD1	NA	TGCGCCAGCAGTGAACAGGGGAAAACGAGCGGGGAGCTGTTTTTT	CASSEQGKTSGELFF
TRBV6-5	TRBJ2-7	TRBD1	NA	TGTGCCAGCAGTCCAGAGGGACAGCGGACCTACGAGCAGTACTTC	CASSPEGQRTYEQYF
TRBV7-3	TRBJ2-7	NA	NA	TGTGCCAGCAGCCTCCAACGGGGTATTAACTACGAGCAGTACTTC	CASSLQRGINYEQYF
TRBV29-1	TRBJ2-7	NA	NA	TGCAGCGTTGCCCAGGGAAGATACGAGCAGTACTTC	CSVAQGRYEQYF
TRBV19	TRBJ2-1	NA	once	TGTGCCAGTAGTTCCCCCCCGGAACGAGTGCATGACTACAATGAGCAGTTCTTC	CASSSPPERVHDYNEQFF